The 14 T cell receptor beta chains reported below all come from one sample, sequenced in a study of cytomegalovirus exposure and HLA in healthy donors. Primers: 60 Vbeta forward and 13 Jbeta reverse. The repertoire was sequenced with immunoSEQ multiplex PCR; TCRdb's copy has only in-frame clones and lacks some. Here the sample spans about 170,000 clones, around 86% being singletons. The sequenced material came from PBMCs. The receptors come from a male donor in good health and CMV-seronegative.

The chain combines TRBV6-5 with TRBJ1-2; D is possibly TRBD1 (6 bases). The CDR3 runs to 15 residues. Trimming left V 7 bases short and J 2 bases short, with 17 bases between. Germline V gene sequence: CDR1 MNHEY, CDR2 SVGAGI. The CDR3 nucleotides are TGTGCCAGCAAACGCGAACAGGGAAGGAACTATGGCTACACCTTC. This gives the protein CASKREQGRNYGYTF.

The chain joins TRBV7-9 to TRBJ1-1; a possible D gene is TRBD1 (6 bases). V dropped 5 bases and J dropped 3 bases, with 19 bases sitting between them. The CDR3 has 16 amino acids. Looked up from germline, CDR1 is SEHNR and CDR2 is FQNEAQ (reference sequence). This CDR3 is CASSTEPQGLDTEAFF. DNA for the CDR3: TGTGCCAGCAGCACCGAACCTCAGGGGTTGGACACTGAAGCTTTCTTT.

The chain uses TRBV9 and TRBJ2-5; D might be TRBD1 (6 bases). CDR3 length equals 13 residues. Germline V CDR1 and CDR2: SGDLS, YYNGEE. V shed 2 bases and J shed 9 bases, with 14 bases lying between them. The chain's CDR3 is CASSVSRGTAQYF. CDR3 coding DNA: TGTGCCAGCAGCGTCTCCAGGGGAACGGCCCAGTACTTC.

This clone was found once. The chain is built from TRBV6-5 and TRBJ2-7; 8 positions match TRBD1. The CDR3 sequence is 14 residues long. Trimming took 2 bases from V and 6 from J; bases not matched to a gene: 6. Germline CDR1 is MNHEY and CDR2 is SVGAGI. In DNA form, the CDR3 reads TGTGCCAGCAGTTACGACAGGGGAACCCTCGAGCAGTACTTC. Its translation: CASSYDRGTLEQYF.

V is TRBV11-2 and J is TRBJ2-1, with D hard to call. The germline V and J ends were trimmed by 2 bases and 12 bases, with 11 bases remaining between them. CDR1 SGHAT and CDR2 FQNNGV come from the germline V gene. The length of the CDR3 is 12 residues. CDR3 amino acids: CASSLSRVWQFF. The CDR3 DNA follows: TGTGCCAGCAGCTTATCCCGCGTTTGGCAGTTCTTC.

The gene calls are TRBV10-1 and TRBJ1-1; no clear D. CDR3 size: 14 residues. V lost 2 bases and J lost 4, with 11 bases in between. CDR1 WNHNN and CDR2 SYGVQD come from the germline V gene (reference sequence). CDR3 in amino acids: CASSEQLGVTEAFF. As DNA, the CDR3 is TGCGCCAGCAGTGAGCAGCTCGGGGTCACTGAAGCTTTCTTT.

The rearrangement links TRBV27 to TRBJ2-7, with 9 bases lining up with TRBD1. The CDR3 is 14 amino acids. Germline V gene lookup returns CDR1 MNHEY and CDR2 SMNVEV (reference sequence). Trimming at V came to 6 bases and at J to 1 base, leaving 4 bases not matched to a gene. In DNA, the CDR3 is TGTGCCAGCAGAACAGGGGGCTCATCCTACGAGCAGTACTTC. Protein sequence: CASRTGGSSYEQYF.

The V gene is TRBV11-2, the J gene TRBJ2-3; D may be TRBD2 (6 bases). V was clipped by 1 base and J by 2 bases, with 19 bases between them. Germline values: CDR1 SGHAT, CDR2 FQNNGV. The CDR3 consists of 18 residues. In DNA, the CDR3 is TGTGCCAGCAGCTTAGGGCGATTGGAGGCGGGGATCACAGATACGCAGTATTTT. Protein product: CASSLGRLEAGITDTQYF.

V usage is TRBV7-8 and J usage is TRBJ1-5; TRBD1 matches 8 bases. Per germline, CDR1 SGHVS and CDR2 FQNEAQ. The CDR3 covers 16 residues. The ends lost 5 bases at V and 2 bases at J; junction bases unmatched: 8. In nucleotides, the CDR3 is TGTGCCAGCAGCCCCAGGACAGGGATTGGCAATCAGCCCCAGCATTTT. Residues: CASSPRTGIGNQPQHF.

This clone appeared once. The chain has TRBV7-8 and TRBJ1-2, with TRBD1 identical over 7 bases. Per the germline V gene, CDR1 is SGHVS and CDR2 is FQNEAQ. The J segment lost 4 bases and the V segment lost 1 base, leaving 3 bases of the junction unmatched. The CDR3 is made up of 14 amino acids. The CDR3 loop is CASSLDQGVYGYTF. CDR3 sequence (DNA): TGTGCCAGCAGCTTAGACCAGGGGGTCTATGGCTACACCTTC.

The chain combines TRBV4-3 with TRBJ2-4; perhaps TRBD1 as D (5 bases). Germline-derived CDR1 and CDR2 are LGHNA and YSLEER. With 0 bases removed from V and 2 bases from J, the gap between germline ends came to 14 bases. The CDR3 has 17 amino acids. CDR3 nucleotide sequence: TGCGCCAGCAGCCAAGATGGGGCAGCCGATCCCAAAAACATTCAGTACTTC. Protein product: CASSQDGAADPKNIQYF.

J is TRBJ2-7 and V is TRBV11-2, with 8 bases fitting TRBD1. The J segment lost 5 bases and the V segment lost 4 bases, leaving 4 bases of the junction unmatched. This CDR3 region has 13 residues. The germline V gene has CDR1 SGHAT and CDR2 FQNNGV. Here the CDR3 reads CASSSGQGNEQYF. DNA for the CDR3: TGTGCCAGCAGCTCAGGACAGGGAAACGAGCAGTACTTC.

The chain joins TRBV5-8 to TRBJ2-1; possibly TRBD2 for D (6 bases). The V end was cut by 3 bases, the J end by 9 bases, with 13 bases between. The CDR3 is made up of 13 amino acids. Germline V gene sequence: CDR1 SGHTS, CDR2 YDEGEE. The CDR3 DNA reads TGTGCCAGCAGCTGGTCCCCGGAGGGTGAGCAGTTCTTC. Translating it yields CASSWSPEGEQFF.

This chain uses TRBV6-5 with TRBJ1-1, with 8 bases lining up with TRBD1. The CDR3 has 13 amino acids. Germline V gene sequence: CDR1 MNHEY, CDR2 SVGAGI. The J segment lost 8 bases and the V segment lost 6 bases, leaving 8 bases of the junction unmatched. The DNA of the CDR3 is TGTGCCAGCAGCCGAAGGACAGGGAGCGAAGCTTTCTTT. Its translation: CASSRRTGSEAFF.